The 24 T cell receptor beta chains below come from one sample, sequenced in a study of shared clonotypes between healthy human individuals. As defined, naive CD8 cells were CD45RO-negative and positively selected for CCR7, with terminally differentiated effector memory CD45RA+ cells excluded. The method was immunoSEQ multiplex PCR; TCRdb's version includes in-frame clones alone and lacks a portion of them. Of roughly 2.1 million clones listed, about 93% are singletons. Sequenced: naive CD8+ T cells from PBMCs. The receptor source for this set is a man younger than 35 in good health. Some clones in this sample may be carry-over from other donors' samples.

The V and J genes are TRBV7-9 and TRBJ2-5, with D maybe TRBD1 (8 bases). This CDR3 has 17 amino acids. Germline CDR1 reads SEHNR; CDR2 reads FQNEAQ (reference sequence). The V gene lost 3 bases and the J gene lost 4 bases, with 21 bases spanning the gap. CDR3 loop: CASSFAPQGGTLETQYF. The DNA for the CDR3 is TGTGCCAGCAGCTTTGCCCCACAGGGGGGGACCTTAGAGACCCAGTACTTC.

V usage is TRBV27 and J usage is TRBJ2-1; 10 bases map to TRBD2. The CDR3 extends over 14 amino acids. V dropped 2 bases and J dropped 9; count of bases not matched to a gene: 4. Germline V lookup: CDR1 MNHEY, CDR2 SMNVEV (reference sequence). CDR3 nucleotide sequence: TGTGCCAGCAGTTTACTTAGGACTAGCGGTGAGCAGTTCTTC. As protein: CASSLLRTSGEQFF.

J is TRBJ1-2 and V is TRBV29-1; D gene unclear. V was trimmed by 4 bases and J by 4 bases, leaving 13 bases between them. This CDR3 has 13 residues. Germline-derived CDR1 and CDR2 are SQVTM and ANQGSEA. CDR3 region: CSVGPGGFYGYTF. CDR3 nucleotides: TGCAGCGTTGGGCCGGGAGGGTTCTATGGCTACACCTTC.

This sequence joins TRBV5-6 and TRBJ2-7; D remains ambiguous. Germline loops: CDR1 SGHDT, CDR2 YYEEEE. The V and J ends lost 3 bases and 0 bases respectively, with 7 bases between them. The CDR3 is made up of 13 amino acids. CDR3 in amino acids: CASSYGSSYEQYF. The CDR3 DNA sequence: TGTGCCAGCAGCTACGGGTCCTCCTACGAGCAGTACTTC.

This clone was detected once. The genes are TRBV28 and TRBJ1-3; D unclear. The length of the CDR3 is 14 residues. V was clipped by 3 bases and J by 3 bases, with 9 bases between them. The germline gives CDR1 MDHEN, CDR2 SYDVKM. The CDR3 protein is CASSFDGSGNTIYF. CDR3 DNA: TGTGCCAGCAGTTTCGACGGAAGTGGAAACACCATATATTTT. Drawing the rest from reference TRBV28 and TRBJ1-3, the complete variable domain is DVKVTQSSRYLVKRTGEKVFLECVQDMDHENMFWYRQDPGLGLRLIYFSYDVKMKEKGDIPEGYSVSREKKERFSLILESASTNQTSMYLCASSFDGSGNTIYFGEGSWLTVV.

This chain connects TRBV5-8 to TRBJ2-1, with a possible D match to TRBD1 (6 bases). V lost 5 bases to trimming and J lost 2 bases, with 17 bases between them. Germline CDR1 reads SGHTS; CDR2 reads YDEGEE. The CDR3 extends over 16 amino acids. The CDR3 here is CASRTGWDIPYNEQFF. Here the CDR3 DNA reads TGTGCCAGCAGAACGGGGTGGGACATCCCCTACAATGAGCAGTTCTTC.

The rearrangement links TRBV4-1 to TRBJ2-3, with 11 bases lining up with TRBD2. There are 16 residues in the CDR3. CDR1 is MGHRA and CDR2 is YSYEKL in the germline V gene. The J segment lost 4 bases and the V segment lost 6 bases, leaving 9 bases of the junction unmatched. The CDR3 DNA follows: TGCGCCAGCAGACAACCGACTAGCGGGATAGCAGATACGCAGTATTTT. This encodes CASRQPTSGIADTQYF.

The chain carries TRBV7-2 and TRBJ2-7, with D perhaps matching TRBD2 (6 bases). Germline V CDR1 and CDR2: SGHTA, FQGNSA. V was shortened by 4 bases and J by 4 bases, with 17 bases between the two germline ends. This CDR3 comprises 15 residues. The CDR3 protein is CASSSPMGGGYEQYF. The CDR3 bases are TGTGCCAGCAGCTCCCCAATGGGGGGTGGGTACGAGCAGTACTTC.

This chain links TRBV7-9 with TRBJ1-2; 7 nucleotides agree with TRBD1. The CDR3 is made up of 16 amino acids. V gave up 5 bases and J gave up 6 bases; unmatched junction bases: 15. Germline V gives CDR1 SEHNR, CDR2 FQNEAQ (reference sequence). CDR3 nucleotides: TGTGCCAGCAGCCCAGGGTCGCCAGGGGGGAGTCATGGCTACACCTTC. Residues: CASSPGSPGGSHGYTF.

Only a few counts were recorded for this clone. This sequence joins TRBV7-9 and TRBJ1-1; a possible D gene is TRBD1 (5 bases). The ends were cut back, 4 bases at V and 6 bases at J, with 12 bases in the middle. The length of the CDR3 is 13 residues. CDR1 is SEHNR and CDR2 is FQNEAQ in the germline V gene (reference sequence). The CDR3 nucleotides are TGTGCCAGCAGCTCTCCAGGGAGGTCTGAAGCTTTCTTT. Protein sequence: CASSSPGRSEAFF. The full variable domain, completed using reference TRBV7-9 and TRBJ1-1, is DTGVSQNPRHKITKRGQNVTFRCDPISEHNRLYWYRQTLGQGPEFLTYFQNEAQLEKSRLLSDRFSAERPKGSFSTLEIQRTEQGDSAMYLCASSSPGRSEAFFGQGTRLTVV.

The chain combines TRBV19 with TRBJ2-6; D is ambiguous. This CDR3 region has 14 residues. In germline, CDR1 is LNHDA, CDR2 SQIVND (reference sequence). Trimming shortened V by 9 bases and J by 4 bases, and 13 bases separated the two germline ends. The CDR3 DNA reads TGTGCCAGCCGGGCGGCTGGAGGGGCCAACGTCCTGACTTTC. It encodes CASRAAGGANVLTF. The whole variable domain, remainder taken from reference TRBV19 and TRBJ2-6, is DGGITQSPKYLFRKEGQNVTLSCEQNLNHDAMYWYRQDPGQGLRLIYYSQIVNDFQKGDIAEGYSVSREKKESFPLTVTSAQKNPTAFYLCASRAAGGANVLTFGAGSRLTVL.

The rearrangement links TRBV28 to TRBJ2-1; D perhaps matches TRBD2 (6 bases). Trimming took 6 bases from V and 4 from J, leaving 16 bases between them. The CDR3 is 15 residues long. The germline V gene has CDR1 MDHEN and CDR2 SYDVKM. CDR3 amino acids: CASRIGASVYNEQFF. CDR3 sequence (DNA): TGTGCCAGCAGGATCGGGGCTAGCGTTTACAATGAGCAGTTCTTC. The full variable domain, its missing parts supplied by reference TRBV28 and TRBJ2-1, is DVKVTQSSRYLVKRTGEKVFLECVQDMDHENMFWYRQDPGLGLRLIYFSYDVKMKEKGDIPEGYSVSREKKERFSLILESASTNQTSMYLCASRIGASVYNEQFFGPGTRLTVL.

The V gene is TRBV2, the J gene TRBJ1-2; 9 nucleotides align to TRBD1. V lost 7 bases and J lost 4; bases outside the gene matches: 7. Germline CDR1 is SNHLY and CDR2 is FYNNEI. The CDR3 has 14 amino acids. The CDR3 nucleotides are TGTGCCAGCACCGGGACAGGGATCGTCTATGGCTACACCTTC. Amino acid sequence: CASTGTGIVYGYTF.

The chain employs TRBV6-6 and TRBJ1-1; no reliable D call. Germline V CDR1 and CDR2: MNHNY, SVGAGI (reference sequence). CDR3 length equals 12 residues. Trimming cost V 6 bases and J 4 bases, with 9 bases left between them. In DNA, the CDR3 is TGTGCCAGCAGGGGAGGGTCCACTGAAGCTTTCTTT. This gives the protein CASRGGSTEAFF.

The chain is built from TRBV19 and TRBJ2-7; unclear D gene. CDR3 length equals 10 residues. Germline CDR1 LNHDA, CDR2 SQIVND (reference sequence). Trimming removed 7 bases at V and 2 bases at J, with 3 bases between. CDR3 in amino acids: CASTPYEQYF. The DNA of the CDR3 is TGTGCCAGTACCCCCTACGAGCAGTACTTC.

As to this clone: The same CDR3 can be traced to other DNA sequences in this sample. The chain couples TRBV7-9 to TRBJ1-2; a weak D match, TRBD1 (6 bases). The CDR3 covers 15 residues. The V end lost 1 base, the J end lost 0 bases, and 9 bases lay between the germline ends. The germline CDR1 and CDR2 sequences are SEHNR and FQNEAQ (reference sequence). The CDR3 DNA is TGTGCCAGCAGCTTAGTAGGGGGAGCTAACTATGGCTACACCTTC. It encodes CASSLVGGANYGYTF.

CDR3 protein: CASSLTKDTQYF. The CDR3 DNA sequence: TGTGCCAGCAGTTTGACTAAAGATACGCAGTATTTT. This chain links TRBV27 with TRBJ2-3; D is perhaps TRBD2 (5 bases). Germline V CDR1 and CDR2: MNHEY, SMNVEV (reference sequence). This CDR3 is built from 12 residues. V gave up 3 bases and J gave up 5 bases, with 6 bases separating them.

The chain employs TRBV10-3 and TRBJ2-7; 7 nucleotides agree with TRBD1. The CDR3 sequence is 15 residues long. The germline V gene encodes CDR1 ENHRY and CDR2 SYGVKD. Unmatched junction bases numbered 7, after V lost 4 bases and J lost 1 base. The CDR3: CAISAEDRPSYEQYF. DNA of the CDR3: TGTGCCATCAGTGCTGAGGACAGGCCTTCCTACGAGCAGTACTTC.

This rearrangement joins TRBV27 to TRBJ2-7, with 10 bases identical to TRBD2. CDR1 is MNHEY, CDR2 SMNVEV, per germline (reference sequence). The CDR3 is made up of 16 amino acids. The V gene end was trimmed by 3 bases and the J gene end by 3 bases; junction bases not matched to a gene: 8. The CDR3 sequence: CASSLSSGSRFYEQYF. CDR3 DNA sequence: TGTGCCAGCAGTTTGTCTAGCGGGAGTAGATTCTACGAGCAGTACTTC.

This chain joins TRBV6-5 and TRBJ2-7, with 7 bases that match TRBD2. This CDR3 is built from 14 residues. V was pared by 1 base and J by 5 bases, with 5 bases of the junction left unmatched. Germline CDR1 and CDR2: MNHEY and SVGAGI. The CDR3 sequence: CASSYFGLEDEQYF. The DNA of the CDR3 is TGTGCCAGCAGTTACTTTGGACTAGAGGACGAGCAGTACTTC.

V and J are TRBV7-8 and TRBJ1-1; possible D gene TRBD1, 6 bases. Germline V lookup: CDR1 SGHVS, CDR2 FQNEAQ. V was trimmed by 1 base and J by 5 bases, leaving 17 bases between them. This CDR3 region has 16 residues. The CDR3 protein is CASSLGVRGGLTEAFF. CDR3 coding DNA: TGTGCCAGCAGCTTAGGTGTGAGGGGGGGTCTAACTGAAGCTTTCTTT.

The genes are TRBV27 and TRBJ2-5; D remains unclear. V was pared by 2 bases and J by 4 bases, with 8 bases between. Germline V gene lookup returns CDR1 MNHEY and CDR2 SMNVEV (reference sequence). The CDR3 consists of 13 residues. The CDR3 loop is CASSLVRRETQYF. DNA of the CDR3: TGTGCCAGCAGTTTAGTTCGGCGAGAGACCCAGTACTTC.

The chain recombines TRBV5-1 with TRBJ2-7; TRBD1 aligns across 9 bases. The junction had 8 bases not matched to a gene; V was cut back by 3 bases and J by 4 bases. From germline, CDR1 is SGHRS and CDR2 YFSETQ. The CDR3 is 15 amino acids. The CDR3 region has the DNA TGCGCCAGCAGCTCATGGACAGGGGAACAATACGAGCAGTACTTC. Its translation: CASSSWTGEQYEQYF.

The CDR3 bases are TGTGCCAGCAGTCCGTACGGACCCCCTAAAAACATTCAGTACTTC. It encodes CASSPYGPPKNIQYF. The J gene is TRBJ2-4, the V gene TRBV27, with D unresolved. Germline CDR1 reads MNHEY; CDR2 reads SMNVEV (reference sequence). CDR3 length: 15 amino acids. Trimming removed 5 bases from V and 4 bases from J, with 15 bases in between.